The clone carrying this TCR beta chain was recorded a few times. What it binds is not known. The sample originates from a study of glioma-infiltrating T cells. Germline V gene data show CDR1 as SGHRS and CDR2 as YFSETQ. Deletions cut 0 bases from V and 2 bases from J, with 13 bases between. The CDR3 contains 16 residues. Using RNA template, CDR3s of TCR alpha and beta were amplified with iRepertoire arm-PCR. Input was about 85-400 ng of tissue mRNA or PBMC total RNA. MiXCR, run by TCRdb on the multiplex PCR reads, gives a single entry per CDR3 protein. The table shows about 190,000 distinct CDR3 sequences, with over 30% occurring only once. General study findings and limits: Very few CDR3 sequences were shared between tissue and blood. Tissue-blood divergence was below expectation in non-neoplastic patients, above in gliomas.

This chain connects TRBV5-1 to TRBJ2-3, with D possibly matching TRBD1 (6 bases). The clonotype was recovered from a human donor with low-grade glioma or glioblastoma, undergoing nonglioma brain surgery, or in good health (not recorded which). Sequenced: glioma tissue, nonneoplastic brain tissue, or PBMCs (not recorded which). CDR3 nucleotides: TGCGCCAGCAGCTTGGGACAGGCCCAAGCCACAGATACGCAGTATTTT. This translates into CASSLGQAQATDTQYF. The full variable domain, with the rest looked up from reference TRBV5-1 and TRBJ2-3, is KAGVTQTPRYLIKTRGQQVTLSCSPISGHRSVSWYQQTPGQGLQFLFEYFSETQRNKGNFPGRFSGRQFSNSRSEMNVSTLELGDSALYLCASSLGQAQATDTQYFGPGTRLTVL.